This is a list of T cell receptor beta chains from one sample in a study of regulatory T cells in long-lasting Graves disease. Using its own MiXCR run on the multiplex PCR reads, TCRdb lists one record per CDR3 protein. The sample consists of 360,000 or so distinct CDR3 sequences, approximately 12% of them appearing once. The same sample was also used in a study of T cells in Graves' hyperthyroidism and ophthalmopathy.

The source material was peripheral blood mononuclear cells (PBMCs), sampled at new diagnosis, from a patient treated with antithyroid drugs. Every receptor here comes from a woman aged 18 to 35 with Graves disease. The CDR3 runs from the conserved cysteine through the conserved F or W. A D gene is named only where the DNA matches it firmly. The size of a clone is reported for some rows only, either as once, few or many, or as a class for expanded clones.

j_call | d_call | clone_size | v_call | cdr3_nt | cdr3_aa
TRBJ2-5 | TRBD2 | many | TRBV20-1 | TGCAGTGCTCTAAGGACTAGCGGGGTCCAAGAGACCCAGTACTTC | CSALRTSGVQETQYF
TRBJ2-1 | - | many | TRBV7-8 | TGTGCCAGCAGCTTAGGCCCTTTGGCGAAATGGCAGTTCTTC | CASSLGPLAKWQFF
TRBJ1-5 | TRBD1 | many | TRBV12-3/TRBV12-4 | TGTGCCAGCAGTCAACCCGGACAGGGCGTGGGCAATCAGCCCCAGCATTTT | CASSQPGQGVGNQPQHF
TRBJ2-6 | - | - | TRBV19 | TGTGCCAGTAGTATCCTCCCAATGCAGTCCTCTGGGGCCAACGTCCTGACTTTC | CASSILPMQSSGANVLTF
TRBJ1-2 | TRBD1 | - | TRBV9 | TGTGCCAGCAGCGTAGCGGCAGGGGGCGGGTATGGCTACACCTTC | CASSVAAGGGYGYTF
TRBJ2-3 | - | - | TRBV14 | TGTGCCAGCAGCCCGGATTTCGGTCAATCGCAGTATTTT | CASSPDFGQSQYF
TRBJ1-1 | - | many | TRBV24-1 | TGTGCCACCAGTTATGACACTGAAGCTTTCTTT | CATSYDTEAFF
TRBJ2-2 | - | many | TRBV19 | TGTGCCAGTAAAGGAAGGGGTCTGTCTATCACCGGGGAGCTGTTTTTT | CASKGRGLSITGELFF
TRBJ1-2 | - | many | TRBV20-1 | TGCAGTGCCCTGGACTTCAAGACCAACTATGGCTACACCTTC | CSALDFKTNYGYTF
TRBJ1-2 | - | many | TRBV19 | TGTGCCAGTAGTATCCCGGGATGGTCGGGCTATGGCTACACCTTC | CASSIPGWSGYGYTF
TRBJ2-7 | TRBD2 | many | TRBV28 | TGTGCCAGCATCATAGCGGGAGGGTCCTACGAGCAGTACTTC | CASIIAGGSYEQYF
TRBJ1-2 | - | many | TRBV28 | TGTGCCAGCAGTTTTATAGGGGAGGGCGGCTACACCTTC | CASSFIGEGGYTF
TRBJ1-1 | - | many | TRBV27 | TGTGCCAGCAGTGAGGGGACACCGAACACTGAAGCTTTCTTT | CASSEGTPNTEAFF
TRBJ2-7 | - | many | TRBV7-2 | TGTGCCAGCAGCTTAGTTTTTCCCAGCTCCTACGAGCAGTACTTC | CASSLVFPSSYEQYF
TRBJ1-1 | - | many | TRBV2 | TGTGCCAGCAGTGCTAACAGGGCAGGGACTGAAGCTTTCTTT | CASSANRAGTEAFF
TRBJ1-2 | - | many | TRBV18 | TGTGCCAGCTCACCAAGTCAGGACGCTTACTATGGCTACACCTTC | CASSPSQDAYYGYTF
TRBJ2-7 | TRBD2 | many | TRBV19 | TGTGCCAGTAGTACCACTTCAACGGGGGGAGCCTACGAGCAGTACTTC | CASSTTSTGGAYEQYF
TRBJ2-1 | - | many | TRBV2 | TGTGCCAGCAGATCGGACGGCTCCTACAATGAGCAGTTCTTC | CASRSDGSYNEQFF
TRBJ2-5 | - | - | TRBV15 | TGTGCCACCAGCAGAGCTCGAGAGACCCAGTACTTC | CATSRARETQYF
TRBJ1-1 | - | many | TRBV12-5 | TGTGCTAGTGGGGCCAGACACCGGAACACTGAAGCTTTCTTT | CASGARHRNTEAFF
TRBJ1-1 | TRBD1 | - | TRBV7-2 | TGTGCCAGCAGCTTAGCGGGGACAGGGGGTAGTACTGAAGCTTTCTTT | CASSLAGTGGSTEAFF
TRBJ2-1 | - | - | TRBV5-1 | TGCGCCAGCCTCCGGGACACCGACAATGAGCAGTTCTTC | CASLRDTDNEQFF
TRBJ2-1 | - | few | TRBV4-1 | TGCGCCAGCAGCCAAGAACCCCCCCTCTCGGAGAGCTCCTACAATGAGCAGTTCTTC | CASSQEPPLSESSYNEQFF
TRBJ1-2 | - | many | TRBV4-2 | TGTGCCAGCAGCCAAACAGAGAATAACTATGGCTACACCTTC | CASSQTENNYGYTF
TRBJ2-5 | - | many | TRBV12-3/TRBV12-4 | TGTGCCAGCAGTTTCTGGCAAGAGACCCAGTACTTC | CASSFWQETQYF
TRBJ2-2 | TRBD2 | few | TRBV13 | TGTGCCAGCAGCGGTCCGGGACTAGCGGTCGCTTTT | CASSGPGLAVAF
TRBJ1-5 | - | - | TRBV11-3 | TGTGCCAGCAGCTTAGGCCCCTCCGACCATCAGCCCCAGCATTTT | CASSLGPSDHQPQHF
TRBJ1-2 | - | - | TRBV6-1 | TGTGCCAGCAGAGGAGTCCAGGGGAATCATGGCTACACCTTC | CASRGVQGNHGYTF
TRBJ2-1 | TRBD2 | many | TRBV7-2 | TGTGCCAGCAGCTTTAGCGGGAGCGTCAATGAGCAGTTCTTC | CASSFSGSVNEQFF